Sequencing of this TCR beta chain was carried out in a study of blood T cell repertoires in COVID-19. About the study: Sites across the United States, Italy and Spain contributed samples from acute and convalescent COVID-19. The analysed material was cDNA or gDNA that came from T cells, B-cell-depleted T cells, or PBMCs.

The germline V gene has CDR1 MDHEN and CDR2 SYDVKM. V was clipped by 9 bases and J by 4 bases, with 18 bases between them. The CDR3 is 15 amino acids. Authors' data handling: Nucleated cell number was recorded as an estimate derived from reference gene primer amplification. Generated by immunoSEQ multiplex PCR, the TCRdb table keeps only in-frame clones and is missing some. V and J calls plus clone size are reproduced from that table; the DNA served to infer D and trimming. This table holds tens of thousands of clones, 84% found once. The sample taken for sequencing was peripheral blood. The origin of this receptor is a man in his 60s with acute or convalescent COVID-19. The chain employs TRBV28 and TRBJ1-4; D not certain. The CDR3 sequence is CASNVGQALNEKLFF. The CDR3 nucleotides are TGTGCCAGTAACGTTGGGCAGGCACTTAATGAAAAACTGTTTTTT.